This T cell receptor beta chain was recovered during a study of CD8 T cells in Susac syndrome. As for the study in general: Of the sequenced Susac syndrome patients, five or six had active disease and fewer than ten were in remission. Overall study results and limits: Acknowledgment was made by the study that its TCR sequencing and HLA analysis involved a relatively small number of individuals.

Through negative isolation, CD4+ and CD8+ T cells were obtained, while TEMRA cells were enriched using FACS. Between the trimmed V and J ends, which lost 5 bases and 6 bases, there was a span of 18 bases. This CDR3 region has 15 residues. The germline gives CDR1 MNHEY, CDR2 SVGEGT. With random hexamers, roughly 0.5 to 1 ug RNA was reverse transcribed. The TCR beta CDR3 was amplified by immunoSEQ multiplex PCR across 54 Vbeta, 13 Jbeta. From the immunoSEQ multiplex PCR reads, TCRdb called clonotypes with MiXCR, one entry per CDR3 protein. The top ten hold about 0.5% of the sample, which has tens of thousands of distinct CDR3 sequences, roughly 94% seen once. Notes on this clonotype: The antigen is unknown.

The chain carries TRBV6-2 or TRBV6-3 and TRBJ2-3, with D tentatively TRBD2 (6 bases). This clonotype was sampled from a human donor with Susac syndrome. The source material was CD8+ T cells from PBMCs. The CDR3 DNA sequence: TGTGCCAGCAGTGTTGATTTTCTTCGGGGGGATACGCAGTATTTT. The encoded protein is CASSVDFLRGDTQYF.